This TCR beta chain was found in a study of blood T cell repertoires in COVID-19. Study-level information: There were acute and convalescent COVID-19 samples, and they came from the United States, Italy and Spain.

Per the original data handling: The assay estimated nucleated cells by amplifying reference gene primers. This table comes from immunoSEQ multiplex PCR, and its TCRdb copy is limited to in-frame clones, with some not included. Clone size and V and J calls were adopted from that table, with D and trimming inferred from the DNA. The sample has about 140,000 clones, roughly 83% seen once. Enrollees, about 18 to 95 years old, lived in 24 US areas. Clinical history as reported by participants underpinned cohort assignment. V was pared by 0 bases and J by 3 bases, with 12 bases between. This CDR3 has 17 residues. Germline V lookup: CDR1 MGHRA, CDR2 YSYEKL.

The source of this sequence is a man between 35 and 55 years old with acute COVID-19. Input material: PBMCs or T cells enriched from blood (not recorded which). V and J are TRBV4-1 and TRBJ2-6; tentatively, D is TRBD1 (5 bases). The CDR3 spells CASSQDAGWNGANVLTF. CDR3 DNA sequence: TGCGCCAGCAGCCAAGACGCAGGGTGGAATGGGGCCAACGTCCTGACTTTC.